These T cell receptor beta chains were read from a single sample in a study of control samples from healthy donors and cancer patients. Assay used: immunoSEQ multiplex PCR; TCRdb lists only in-frame clones, some missing. The top ten clones hold around 5% of a sample with 150,000 to 200,000 clones, around 88% of them seen once. The sequencing sample was made of blood. The receptors shown here come from a woman aged 30 to 39 in good health. Both conserved end residues are trimmed from each CDR3.

j_call: TRBJ2-6; v_call: TRBV7-9; cdr3_aa: ASSTAWISSLSGANVLT
j_call: TRBJ1-3; v_call: TRBV6-6; cdr3_aa: ASIMGSSGNTIY
j_call: TRBJ2-3; v_call: TRBV18; cdr3_aa: ASSPPVGSGSTDTQY
j_call: TRBJ1-6; v_call: TRBV28; cdr3_aa: ASSLRWRDGSPLH
j_call: TRBJ2-7; v_call: TRBV19; cdr3_aa: ASSTLAGGREQY
j_call: TRBJ1-1; v_call: TRBV18; cdr3_aa: ASSPRNGYTGSTEAF
j_call: TRBJ2-2; v_call: TRBV19; cdr3_aa: ASLRTRNTGELF
j_call: TRBJ1-1; v_call: TRBV19; cdr3_aa: ASSMMGAVNTEAF
j_call: TRBJ2-3; v_call: TRBV4-1; cdr3_aa: ASSQLLAGETSTDTQY
j_call: TRBJ1-3; v_call: TRBV4-2; cdr3_aa: ASSQGTGGNTIY
j_call: TRBJ1-1; v_call: TRBV19; cdr3_aa: ASSIQGTEAF
j_call: TRBJ1-2; v_call: TRBV7-2; cdr3_aa: ASSFGRGYT
j_call: TRBJ2-3; v_call: TRBV24-1; cdr3_aa: ATSDLGSSPREADTQY
j_call: TRBJ2-3; v_call: TRBV24-1; cdr3_aa: ATSDGGTDTQY
j_call: TRBJ2-5; v_call: TRBV7-9; cdr3_aa: ASSTIAAGGYQETQY
j_call: TRBJ2-7; v_call: TRBV2; cdr3_aa: ARDRAYEQY
j_call: TRBJ2-1; v_call: TRBV29-1; cdr3_aa: SVVRAREGKGEQF
j_call: TRBJ1-6; v_call: TRBV20-1; cdr3_aa: SASQVAPFGSNSPLH
j_call: TRBJ2-3; v_call: TRBV3-1/TRBV3-2; cdr3_aa: ASSQVRLTDTQY
j_call: TRBJ2-1; v_call: TRBV7-9; cdr3_aa: ASSLVGQGWEQF
j_call: TRBJ1-5; v_call: TRBV20-1; cdr3_aa: SASPPGRDTSNQPQH
j_call: TRBJ1-1; v_call: TRBV10-3; cdr3_aa: AISESVGSGGTEAF
j_call: TRBJ1-2; v_call: TRBV29-1; cdr3_aa: SVFINYGYT
j_call: TRBJ2-3; v_call: TRBV6-2/TRBV6-3; cdr3_aa: ASSGGGPTDTQY
j_call: TRBJ1-4; v_call: TRBV24-1; cdr3_aa: ATSDPSKGEKLF
j_call: TRBJ1-5; v_call: TRBV19; cdr3_aa: ASTLSSRGGQPQH
j_call: TRBJ1-1; v_call: TRBV6-1; cdr3_aa: ASSEGVQNTEAF
j_call: TRBJ2-6; v_call: TRBV6-1; cdr3_aa: ASSETGTPGANVLT
j_call: TRBJ1-6; v_call: TRBV27; cdr3_aa: ASSAWDSKNSPLH
j_call: TRBJ2-3; v_call: TRBV2; cdr3_aa: ASSGDRGIDTQY
j_call: TRBJ1-2; v_call: TRBV20-1; cdr3_aa: SAPAGYGYT
j_call: TRBJ2-1; v_call: TRBV5-1; cdr3_aa: ASSFIPLEQF
j_call: TRBJ1-5; v_call: TRBV4-1; cdr3_aa: ASSQENQPQH
j_call: TRBJ2-7; v_call: TRBV5-1; cdr3_aa: ASSWDGYEQY
j_call: TRBJ1-6; v_call: TRBV5-4; cdr3_aa: ASSLLYSAGGYSPLH
j_call: TRBJ2-5; v_call: TRBV28; cdr3_aa: ALTDNRGDGETQY
j_call: TRBJ2-1; v_call: TRBV4-1; cdr3_aa: ASTSSWDPSDEQF
j_call: TRBJ2-2; v_call: TRBV28; cdr3_aa: ASNFQGNTGELF
j_call: TRBJ1-6; v_call: TRBV7-2; cdr3_aa: ASSRDRKNSPLH
j_call: TRBJ1-3; v_call: TRBV19; cdr3_aa: ASSILPVNSGNTIY
j_call: TRBJ1-1; v_call: TRBV15; cdr3_aa: ATSRADHVDTEAF
j_call: TRBJ1-5; v_call: TRBV28; cdr3_aa: ASSWSEGAQPQH
j_call: TRBJ1-2; v_call: TRBV7-8; cdr3_aa: ASSLRADSVYGYT
j_call: TRBJ1-3; v_call: TRBV2; cdr3_aa: ASRRDRGFGNTIY
j_call: TRBJ2-1; v_call: TRBV18; cdr3_aa: ASSPGTSGRGEQF
j_call: TRBJ1-1; v_call: TRBV27; cdr3_aa: ASSLSGGKGTEAF
j_call: TRBJ2-1; v_call: TRBV4-1; cdr3_aa: ASSPAGGPYQF
j_call: TRBJ2-7; v_call: TRBV28; cdr3_aa: ASSLVSYEQY
j_call: TRBJ2-7; v_call: TRBV2; cdr3_aa: ASSGWGPSYEQY
j_call: TRBJ1-4; v_call: TRBV18; cdr3_aa: ASSPLQTTNEKLF
j_call: TRBJ2-5; v_call: TRBV11-3; cdr3_aa: ASSRGQGGFGGETQY
j_call: TRBJ2-7; v_call: TRBV5-4; cdr3_aa: ASSSGLLAGAQEQY
j_call: TRBJ2-7; v_call: TRBV10-3; cdr3_aa: AIASYEQY
j_call: TRBJ2-2; v_call: TRBV7-9; cdr3_aa: ASRPLANTGELF
j_call: TRBJ1-3; v_call: TRBV19; cdr3_aa: ASSRPLHAGNTIY
j_call: TRBJ1-1; v_call: TRBV2; cdr3_aa: ASSVGLGAEAF
j_call: TRBJ1-2; v_call: TRBV5-4; cdr3_aa: ASSLGKDWGYGYT
j_call: TRBJ1-1; v_call: TRBV4-1; cdr3_aa: ASSVGTGATGAF